This entry lists 15 T cell receptor beta chains sequenced from one sample in a study of T-cell reconstitution after alpha-beta-depleted transplantation in children. Unique molecular identifiers were built into the TCRbeta library. TCRdb re-called the PCR reads through MiXCR, storing one row per CDR3 protein. The table has about 500,000 distinct CDR3 sequences, over 10% seen once. Here the sequenced sample was PBMCs, mostly from graft donor cells, taken 180 days after TCRalphabeta/CD19-depleted stem cell transplant. The source of these receptors is a female patient aged 2 to 10 who had a stem cell transplant for aplastic anemia, so the T cells may come from the graft donor.

The V and J genes are TRBV4-3 and TRBJ2-7, with a tentative D call TRBD2 (6 bases). Germline CDR1 reads LGHNA; CDR2 reads YSLEER. Trimming took 2 bases from V and 6 from J, leaving 20 bases between them. The CDR3 length is 16 residues. The CDR3, as DNA: TGCGCCAGCAGCCAATGGTTCGGGTTGCGGGATATCGAGCAGTACTTC. Protein sequence: CASSQWFGLRDIEQYF.

This sequence joins TRBV6-5 and TRBJ1-1; D might be TRBD1 (5 bases). Deletions cut 2 bases from V and 1 base from J, with 14 bases between. This CDR3 region has 16 residues. From germline, CDR1 is MNHEY and CDR2 SVGAGI. CDR3 residues: CASSYAGRRRNTEAFF. CDR3 nucleotides: TGTGCCAGCAGTTACGCGGGACGGAGGAGGAACACTGAAGCTTTCTTT.

V and J are TRBV7-2 and TRBJ2-7; D perhaps matches TRBD2 (5 bases). CDR1 and CDR2 (germline): SGHTA, FQGNSA. This CDR3 comprises 14 residues. V was pared by 5 bases and J by 2 bases, with 13 bases between. The CDR3 sequence: CASSPDFPTYEQYF. Here the CDR3 DNA reads TGTGCCAGCAGCCCGGACTTCCCTACCTACGAGCAGTACTTC.

This chain connects TRBV6-2 or TRBV6-3 to TRBJ2-7; maybe TRBD1 (5 bases). V was cut by 7 bases and J by 0 bases, with 10 bases left in between. The length of the CDR3 is 13 residues. CDR1 is MNHEY, CDR2 SVGEGT, per germline. The CDR3 region is CASTRQRSYEQYV. The CDR3, as DNA: TGTGCCAGCACGAGACAGCGCTCCTACGAGCAGTACGTC.

This clonotype was seen a handful of times. The chain joins TRBV20-1 to TRBJ1-1; the D gene is possibly TRBD1 (5 bases). V lost 7 bases and J lost 3, with 15 bases in between. This CDR3 is built from 13 residues. The V gene's germline CDR1 is DFQATT and CDR2 SNEGSKA (reference sequence). Here the CDR3 reads CSVNKRGDTEAFF. The CDR3 bases are TGCAGTGTGAATAAACGGGGGGACACTGAAGCTTTCTTT.

This chain connects TRBV29-1 to TRBJ1-5, with 7 bases fitting TRBD1. The CDR3 runs 13 residues. Germline V gene data show CDR1 as SQVTM and CDR2 as ANQGSEA. V lost 6 bases to trimming and J lost 4 bases; unmatched junction nucleotides: 6. CDR3 amino acids: CSVSQGGNQPQHF. The CDR3 region has the DNA TGCAGCGTGAGCCAGGGGGGAAATCAGCCCCAGCATTTT. Complete variable domain (other parts from reference TRBV29-1 and TRBJ1-5): SAVISQKPSRDICQRGTSLTIQCQVDSQVTMMFWYRQQPGQSLTLIATANQGSEATYESGFVIDKFPISRPNLTFSTLTVSNMSPEDSSIYLCSVSQGGNQPQHFGDGTRLSIL.

The genes are TRBV6-1 and TRBJ2-2; 9 nucleotides agree with TRBD1. V shed 11 bases and J 4 bases; nucleotides not matched to a gene: 8. This CDR3 comprises 14 residues. The germline gives CDR1 MNHNS, CDR2 SASEGT. The CDR3 sequence is CACNRGRGTGELFF. The DNA for the CDR3 is TGTGCCTGCAACAGGGGGCGCGGCACCGGGGAGCTGTTTTTT.

The chain combines TRBV7-9 with TRBJ2-7; 9 bases fit TRBD2. CDR3 length: 15 residues. The V gene end was trimmed by 3 bases and the J gene end by 5 bases; junction bases not matched to a gene: 8. Germline CDR1 reads SEHNR; CDR2 reads FQNEAQ (reference sequence). The CDR3 region is CASSLLAGEDHEQYF. The CDR3 nucleotides are TGTGCCAGCAGCTTGTTAGCGGGGGAGGACCACGAGCAGTACTTC.

This clonotype has just a few counts. The chain couples TRBV28 to TRBJ2-7; 8 bases align to TRBD1. The V and J ends lost 3 bases and 1 base, in that order; junction bases with no gene match: 11. There are 17 residues in the CDR3. Germline loops: CDR1 MDHEN, CDR2 SYDVKM. CDR3 protein: CASSFGPRGLSSYEQYV. The CDR3 nucleotides read TGTGCCAGCAGTTTTGGGCCCAGGGGGCTGAGTTCCTACGAGCAGTACGTC.

The V call is TRBV19, the J call TRBJ1-2; D not resolved. V lost 7 bases and J 4 bases, leaving 16 bases between the germline ends. The germline CDR1 and CDR2 sequences are LNHDA and SQIVND (reference sequence). The CDR3 is made up of 14 amino acids. The DNA for the CDR3 is TGTGCCAGTACCCACTTCCGGCAAAGCTATGGCTACACCTTC. Protein product: CASTHFRQSYGYTF.

The rearrangement joins TRBV30 to TRBJ2-7; 8 bases line up with TRBD1. Germline CDR1 reads GTSNPN; CDR2 reads SVGIG (reference sequence). J gave up 3 bases and V 3 bases, and 4 bases lay outside the gene matches. The CDR3 is 13 amino acids. CDR3 in DNA: TGTGCCTGGAGCGAAGGACAGGGCTACGAGCAGTACTTC. Encoded protein: CAWSEGQGYEQYF.

This clonotype was seen only a few times. This rearrangement joins TRBV6-1 to TRBJ1-1; 9 positions agree with TRBD1. The trim removed 5 bases at V and 4 bases at J, leaving 8 bases unmatched. This CDR3 region has 15 residues. Germline loops: CDR1 MNHNS, CDR2 SASEGT. CDR3 coding DNA: TGTGCCAGCAGTCAGACAGGGGGTTGGGGCACTGAAGCTTTCTTT. Protein product: CASSQTGGWGTEAFF.

This clonotype has only a few counts. The chain uses TRBV20-1 and TRBJ1-4, with D unresolved. This CDR3 spans 11 amino acids. The V and J ends lost 4 bases and 8 bases respectively, with 8 bases between them. CDR1 is DFQATT, CDR2 SNEGSKA, per germline (reference sequence). CDR3 residues: CSAMVNEKLFF. CDR3 sequence (DNA): TGCAGTGCTATGGTGAACGAAAAACTGTTTTTT.

Ten or more counts support this clonotype. V usage is TRBV29-1 and J usage is TRBJ2-3; D gene uncertain. Deletions cut 6 bases from V and 2 bases from J, with 12 bases between. Germline V lookup: CDR1 SQVTM, CDR2 ANQGSEA. The CDR3 length is 13 residues. This CDR3 reads CSVDDINTDTQYF. Written as DNA, the CDR3 is TGCAGCGTCGATGACATAAACACAGATACGCAGTATTTT.

This clonotype appeared many times. The J gene is TRBJ2-3, the V gene TRBV5-1; D is unclear. Germline V CDR1 and CDR2: SGHRS, YFSETQ. The CDR3 is made up of 13 amino acids. V was pared by 4 bases and J by 2 bases, with 8 bases between. Here the CDR3 reads CASSKTDTDTQYF. In nucleotides, the CDR3 is TGCGCCAGCAGCAAAACGGACACAGATACGCAGTATTTT.